The present TCR beta chain was sequenced within a study of cytomegalovirus exposure and HLA in healthy donors. General study findings and limits: Analyses of presence and absence presupposed an approximately uniform sequencing depth across donors. Most CMV-associated TCR beta chains appeared HLA-restricted in a later analysis.

Donors in the study were healthy people who gave bone marrow. Unrecorded immune exposures were likely, despite nominal health at sampling. Trimming pared 6 bases from V and 13 bases from J, leaving 16 bases between. Germline V CDR1 and CDR2: SNHLY, FYNNEI. The CDR3 runs 13 residues. As concerns this clone: What it recognizes is unknown.

The PCR used 60 Vbeta and 13 Jbeta primers. Using immunoSEQ multiplex PCR, the repertoire was profiled, and TCRdb retains in-frame clones only, with some absent. This sample has approximately 180,000 clones; more than 75% occur once, and the top ten carry about 1.6%. J is TRBJ1-6 and V is TRBV2; possibly TRBD1 for D (6 bases). This receptor was obtained from a woman between 50 and 59 years old in good health and CMV-seronegative. Sequencing was done on a sample of PBMCs. In DNA, the CDR3 is TGTGCCAGCAGAGGACAGACGTTTTCGCCCCTCCACTTT. Its translation: CASRGQTFSPLHF.